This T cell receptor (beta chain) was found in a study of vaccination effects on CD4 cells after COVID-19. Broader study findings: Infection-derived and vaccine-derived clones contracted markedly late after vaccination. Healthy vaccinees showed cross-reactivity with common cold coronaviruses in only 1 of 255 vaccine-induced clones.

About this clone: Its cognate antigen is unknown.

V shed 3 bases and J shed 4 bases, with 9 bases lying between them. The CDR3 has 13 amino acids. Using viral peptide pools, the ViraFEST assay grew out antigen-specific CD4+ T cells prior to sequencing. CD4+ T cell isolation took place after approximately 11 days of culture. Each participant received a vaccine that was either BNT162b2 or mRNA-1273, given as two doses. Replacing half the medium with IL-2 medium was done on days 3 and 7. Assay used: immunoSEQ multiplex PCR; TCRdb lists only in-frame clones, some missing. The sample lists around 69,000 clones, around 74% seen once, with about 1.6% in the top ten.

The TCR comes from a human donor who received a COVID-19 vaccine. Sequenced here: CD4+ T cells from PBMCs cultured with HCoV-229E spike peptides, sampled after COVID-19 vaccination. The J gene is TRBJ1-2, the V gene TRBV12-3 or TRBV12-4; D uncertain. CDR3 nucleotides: TGTGCCAGCAGTTTTGGGGATGGCTATGGCTACACCTTC. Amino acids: CASSFGDGYGYTF.